This passage covers 21 T cell receptor beta chains from one sample sequenced in a study of CD8 T cells in Susac syndrome. RNA, at about 0.45 to 1 ug, was reverse transcribed with random hexamers. One entry per CDR3 protein, called by TCRdb with MiXCR from the immunoSEQ multiplex PCR reads. The table has roughly 200,000 distinct CDR3 sequences, 85% to 95% seen once; the top ten hold around 0.11%. The source material was CD4+ T cells from PBMCs. Receptor source: a human donor with Susac syndrome.

This clonotype appeared once. The chain recombines TRBV7-9 with TRBJ2-2; TRBD1 matches at 10 bases. The CDR3 totals 15 residues. Losses at the gene ends were 4 bases for V and 6 bases for J; bases not matched to a gene: 5. CDR1 and CDR2 (germline): SEHNR, FQNEAQ (reference sequence). The CDR3 here is CASSSGGQGAGELFF. The CDR3 DNA reads as TGTGCCAGCAGCTCTGGCGGACAGGGGGCCGGGGAGCTGTTTTTT.

This chain links TRBV5-6 with TRBJ2-1, with 9 positions matching TRBD1. Germline V gene sequence: CDR1 SGHDT, CDR2 YYEEEE. The CDR3 sequence is 15 residues long. The V gene end was trimmed by 0 bases and the J gene end by 7 bases; junction bases not matched to a gene: 5. This CDR3 reads CASSLAGQGSNEQFF. CDR3 DNA sequence: TGTGCCAGCAGCTTGGCGGGACAGGGTAGTAATGAGCAGTTCTTC.

The rearrangement links TRBV3-1 to TRBJ2-6; D may be TRBD2 (6 bases). The CDR3 loop spans 18 amino acids. The V gene's germline CDR1 is LGHDT and CDR2 YNNKEL (reference sequence). V lost 1 base to trimming and J lost 2 bases, with 15 bases between them. CDR3 region: CASSQVDKREAGANVLTF. Written as DNA, the CDR3 is TGTGCCAGCAGCCAAGTAGATAAGAGGGAGGCTGGGGCCAACGTCCTGACTTTC.

The J gene is TRBJ1-1, the V gene TRBV5-6; 11 bases match TRBD1. This CDR3 has 16 amino acids. V shed 4 bases, J shed 3 bases, and the junction held 8 bases outside the gene matches. Looked up from germline, CDR1 is SGHDT and CDR2 is YYEEEE. The CDR3 spells CASSQDRGLRDTEAFF. Written as DNA, the CDR3 is TGTGCCAGCAGCCAGGACAGGGGGCTCAGGGACACTGAAGCTTTCTTT.

The genes are TRBV13 and TRBJ2-7; 8 bases fit TRBD2. The CDR3 is 11 residues long. The V segment lost 7 bases and the J segment 7 bases; nucleotides outside the gene matches: 3. CDR1 and CDR2 from the germline V gene are PRHDT and FYEKMQ (reference sequence). The CDR3 loop is CASKRGGEQYF. The CDR3 coding sequence is TGTGCCAGCAAGCGCGGGGGGGAGCAGTACTTC. The complete variable domain, with remaining parts taken from reference TRBV13 and TRBJ2-7, reads AAGVIQSPRHLIKEKRETATLKCYPIPRHDTVYWYQQGPGQDPQFLISFYEKMQSDKGSIPDRFSAQQFSDYHSELNMSSLELGDSALYFCASKRGGEQYFGPGTRLTVT.

The chain is built from TRBV7-2 and TRBJ2-5; 16 nucleotides line up with TRBD2. Germline V gives CDR1 SGHTA, CDR2 FQGNSA. This CDR3 is built from 19 residues. V dropped 3 bases and J dropped 5; count of bases not matched to a gene: 12. CDR3 DNA: TGTGCCAGCAGCTTGAGCCCCGGGACTAGCGGGGGGGCCCGGGAGACCCAGTACTTC. It translates to CASSLSPGTSGGARETQYF. Variable domain in full (rest from reference TRBV7-2 and TRBJ2-5): GAGVSQSPSNKVTEKGKDVELRCDPISGHTALYWYRQSLGQGLEFLIYFQGNSAPDKSGLPSDRFSAERTGGSVSTLTIQRTQQEDSAVYLCASSLSPGTSGGARETQYFGPGTRLLVL.

The chain uses TRBV7-2 and TRBJ2-5, with D hard to call. The germline gives CDR1 SGHTA, CDR2 FQGNSA. Trimming removed 8 bases from V and 4 bases from J, with 17 bases in between. The CDR3 contains 14 residues. The DNA for the CDR3 is TGTGCCAGCCGATTGGCGTTCTCAACAGAGACCCAGTACTTC. This gives the protein CASRLAFSTETQYF.

The CDR3 DNA reads as TGTGCCAGCAGCTCTTCAGGGTACCTAGAGACCCAGTACTTC. This sequence encodes CASSSSGYLETQYF. This chain links TRBV7-2 with TRBJ2-5, with a tentative D call TRBD1 (5 bases). Per germline, CDR1 SGHTA and CDR2 FQGNSA. The ends were cut back, 4 bases at V and 4 bases at J, with 13 bases in the middle. The CDR3 contains 14 residues.

CDR3 protein: CASSVIQNTGELFF. DNA for the CDR3: TGTGCCAGCAGTGTGATCCAGAACACCGGGGAGCTGTTTTTT. The J gene is TRBJ2-2, the V gene TRBV25-1; D gene uncertain. Trimming removed 4 bases from V and 1 base from J, with 7 bases in between. Per the germline V gene, CDR1 is MGHDK and CDR2 is SYGVNS. The CDR3 has 14 residues. Drawing the rest from reference TRBV25-1 and TRBJ2-2, the complete variable domain is EADIYQTPRYLVIGTGKKITLECSQTMGHDKMYWYQQDPGMELHLIHYSYGVNSTEKGDLSSESTVSRIRTEHFPLTLESARPSHTSQYLCASSVIQNTGELFFGEGSRLTVL.

The genes are TRBV5-4 and TRBJ2-7; D unclear. V was trimmed by 4 bases and J by 6 bases, leaving 14 bases between them. CDR3 length: 13 amino acids. Germline V gives CDR1 SGHNT, CDR2 YYREEE (reference sequence). CDR3 protein: CASSVDQASEQYF. For the CDR3, the DNA is TGTGCCAGCAGCGTGGACCAGGCTAGCGAGCAGTACTTC.

The chain combines TRBV9 with TRBJ1-2, with 7 bases identical to TRBD1. Germline trimming cut 1 base from V and 4 bases from J; bases unmatched to any gene: 7. Germline CDR1 SGDLS, CDR2 YYNGEE. This CDR3 region has 15 residues. The CDR3 reads CASSVSGTAFYGYTF. For the CDR3, the DNA is TGTGCCAGCAGCGTATCCGGGACAGCCTTCTATGGCTACACCTTC.

The chain uses TRBV27 and TRBJ2-5; no reliable D call. Trimming shortened V by 4 bases and J by 2 bases, and 14 bases separated the two germline ends. From germline, CDR1 is MNHEY and CDR2 SMNVEV (reference sequence). The CDR3 sequence is 15 residues long. This CDR3 is CASSSFRKTQETQYF. CDR3 DNA sequence: TGTGCCAGCAGTTCGTTCAGAAAAACGCAAGAGACCCAGTACTTC.

The chain couples TRBV7-9 to TRBJ2-1; no clear D gene. This CDR3 is built from 15 residues. CDR1 SEHNR and CDR2 FQNEAQ come from the germline V gene (reference sequence). V was clipped by 5 bases and J by 3 bases, with 14 bases between them. In DNA, the CDR3 is TGTGCCAGCAGCCCAAGGTCGGGCCGCTACAATGAGCAGTTCTTC. It encodes CASSPRSGRYNEQFF.

The chain carries TRBV5-5 and TRBJ2-7; a weak D match, TRBD1 (5 bases). The ends were cut back, 4 bases at V and 2 bases at J, with 10 bases in the middle. This CDR3 is built from 13 residues. Germline assignment: CDR1 SGHKS and CDR2 YYEKEE (reference sequence). The CDR3 loop is CASSPRVAYEQYF. The CDR3 DNA sequence: TGTGCCAGCAGCCCCAGGGTTGCCTACGAGCAGTACTTC.

The rearrangement joins TRBV30 to TRBJ2-1, with no clear D. The CDR3 length is 12 residues. Between the trimmed V and J ends, which lost 0 bases and 6 bases, there was a span of 6 bases. Germline assignment: CDR1 GTSNPN and CDR2 SVGIG (reference sequence). This chain's CDR3 is CAWSVSGNEQFF. The DNA of the CDR3 is TGTGCCTGGAGTGTGTCGGGCAATGAGCAGTTCTTC.

The rearrangement links TRBV15 to TRBJ1-1; D call uncertain. The CDR3 runs to 14 residues. Germline V lookup: CDR1 LNHNV, CDR2 YYDKDF (reference sequence). Between the trimmed V and J ends, which lost 1 base and 8 bases, there was a span of 14 bases. The CDR3 spells CATSRVSQLNEAFF. CDR3 DNA sequence: TGTGCCACCAGCAGAGTAAGCCAGCTTAACGAAGCTTTCTTT.

The chain joins TRBV25-1 to TRBJ2-5; 9 nucleotides match TRBD1. V shed 4 bases, J shed 4 bases, and the junction held 4 bases outside the gene matches. Looked up from germline, CDR1 is MGHDK and CDR2 is SYGVNS. The CDR3 runs 14 residues. CDR3 protein: CASSARQGGETQYF. The CDR3, as DNA: TGTGCCAGCAGTGCCAGACAGGGGGGAGAGACCCAGTACTTC.

This clonotype was counted a few times. V gene TRBV6-5 combines with J gene TRBJ2-3; the D gene is possibly TRBD2 (7 bases). This CDR3 region has 16 residues. Germline V lookup: CDR1 MNHEY, CDR2 SVGAGI. The V end lost 5 bases, the J end lost 0 bases, and 15 bases lay between the germline ends. The CDR3 nucleotides read TGTGCCAGCAGTACCGACGGGGGGCGGAGCACAGATACGCAGTATTTT. It codes for CASSTDGGRSTDTQYF.

The rearrangement joins TRBV20-1 to TRBJ2-4; D gene ambiguous. Trimming removed 0 bases from V and 0 bases from J, with 15 bases in between. The CDR3 runs to 17 residues. Germline V gives CDR1 DFQATT, CDR2 SNEGSKA (reference sequence). The CDR3, as DNA: TGCAGTGCTAGAGATCTATTGCTCAACTCAGCCAAAAACATTCAGTACTTC. Translation: CSARDLLLNSAKNIQYF.

The chain has TRBV20-1 and TRBJ1-2; possible D gene TRBD1, 5 bases. This CDR3 comprises 13 residues. CDR1 is DFQATT and CDR2 is SNEGSKA in the germline V gene (reference sequence). The CDR3 sequence: CSTGEGNGYGYTF. The DNA for the CDR3 is TGCAGCACCGGGGAGGGGAATGGCTATGGCTACACCTTC.

The chain has TRBV29-1 and TRBJ2-3, with D maybe TRBD2 (6 bases). V lost 3 bases, J lost 2 bases, and 12 bases lay in between. The CDR3 has 14 amino acids. Looked up from germline, CDR1 is SQVTM and CDR2 is ANQGSEA. The DNA for the CDR3 is TGCAGCGTTGACGTGGGACTTAACACAGATACGCAGTATTTT. Its protein is CSVDVGLNTDTQYF.